The TCR beta chain under discussion was sequenced for a study of T cells in Graves' hyperthyroidism and ophthalmopathy. CDR3 length equals 16 residues. The germline gives CDR1 MNHEY, CDR2 SVGAGI. V was trimmed by 1 base and J by 4 bases, leaving 16 bases between them. RNA transcripts served as the template for amplifying TCR beta CDR3 regions. The primer set for the first-round RT-PCR of the TCR CDR3 was HTBI. TCRdb independently ran MiXCR on the multiplex PCR reads; one entry per CDR3 protein. This sample has 300,000 to 350,000 distinct CDR3 sequences, with over 15% found just once. V gene TRBV6-5 combines with J gene TRBJ1-2; D gene uncertain. The receptor comes from a woman between 35 and 50 years old with Graves' ophthalmopathy. The sequenced sample was blood. This CDR3 is CASSYLSRRGGYGYTF. The CDR3 DNA sequence: TGTGCCAGCAGTTACTTAAGTCGTCGGGGTGGCTATGGCTACACCTTC.